This T cell receptor (beta chain) derives from a study of CD8 T cells in Susac syndrome. Reverse transcription of roughly 0.5 to 1 ug RNA was carried out with random hexamers. TCRdb ran MiXCR on the immunoSEQ multiplex PCR reads and lists one entry per CDR3 protein. The table includes fewer than 350,000 distinct CDR3 sequences, 92% detected once. This clonotype showed up just a few times. Germline loops: CDR1 SGHRS, CDR2 YFSETQ. V was shortened by 0 bases and J by 5 bases, with 18 bases between the two germline ends. This CDR3 is built from 16 residues. This rearrangement joins TRBV5-1 to TRBJ2-7, with D tentatively TRBD2 (6 bases). The origin of this receptor is a human donor with multiple sclerosis. Sequencing was done on a sample of CD4+ T cells from PBMCs. The CDR3 spells CASSLGWSGVANEQYF. DNA of the CDR3: TGCGCCAGCAGCTTGGGTTGGTCGGGAGTCGCAAACGAGCAGTACTTC. Looking up the rest from reference TRBV5-1 and TRBJ2-7 gives the full variable domain: KAGVTQTPRYLIKTRGQQVTLSCSPISGHRSVSWYQQTPGQGLQFLFEYFSETQRNKGNFPGRFSGRQFSNSRSEMNVSTLELGDSALYLCASSLGWSGVANEQYFGPGTRLTVT.